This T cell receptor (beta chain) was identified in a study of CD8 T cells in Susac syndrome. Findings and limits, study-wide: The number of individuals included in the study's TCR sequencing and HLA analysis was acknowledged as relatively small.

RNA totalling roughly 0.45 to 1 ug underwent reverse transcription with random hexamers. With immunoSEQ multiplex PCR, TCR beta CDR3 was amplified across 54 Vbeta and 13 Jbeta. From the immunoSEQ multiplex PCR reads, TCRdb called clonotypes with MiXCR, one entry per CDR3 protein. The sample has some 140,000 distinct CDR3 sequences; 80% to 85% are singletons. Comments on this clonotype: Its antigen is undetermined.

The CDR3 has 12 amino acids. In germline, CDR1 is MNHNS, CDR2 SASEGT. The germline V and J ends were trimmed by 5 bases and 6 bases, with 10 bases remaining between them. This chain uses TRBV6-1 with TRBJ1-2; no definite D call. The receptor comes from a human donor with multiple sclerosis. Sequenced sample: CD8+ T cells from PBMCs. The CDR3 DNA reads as TGTGCCAGCAGTTATGGTTTTAATGGCTACACCTTC. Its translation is CASSYGFNGYTF.